The 12 T cell receptor beta chains listed next were all sequenced from one sample in a study of technical replicates of blood from a handful of donors. The table came from immunoSEQ multiplex PCR; TCRdb's copy has only in-frame clones and leaves some out. The sample consists of tens of thousands of clones, approximately 96% of them appearing once. Sequencing used T cells isolated from PBMCs. These receptors were obtained from a human donor in good health.

The chain couples TRBV7-9 to TRBJ1-1, with a possible D match to TRBD1 (6 bases). Germline values: CDR1 SEHNR, CDR2 FQNEAQ (reference sequence). The CDR3 length is 14 residues. V shed 5 bases and J shed 4 bases, with 14 bases lying between them. The DNA of the CDR3 is TGTGCCAGCAGCCTTCTCGGGGGGGCCACTGAAGCTTTCTTT. This encodes CASSLLGGATEAFF. Full variable domain (rest looked up from reference TRBV7-9 and TRBJ1-1): DTGVSQNPRHKITKRGQNVTFRCDPISEHNRLYWYRQTLGQGPEFLTYFQNEAQLEKSRLLSDRFSAERPKGSFSTLEIQRTEQGDSAMYLCASSLLGGATEAFFGQGTRLTVV.

J is TRBJ2-5 and V is TRBV7-6; D uncertain. Per the germline V gene, CDR1 is SGHVS and CDR2 is FNYEAQ. CDR3 length: 13 amino acids. V was pared by 4 bases and J by 3 bases, with 9 bases between. This CDR3 is CASSSRLEETQYF. In DNA form, the CDR3 reads TGTGCCAGCAGCTCGAGACTCGAAGAGACCCAGTACTTC. The whole variable domain, remainder taken from reference TRBV7-6 and TRBJ2-5, is GAGVSQSPRYKVTKRGQDVALRCDPISGHVSLYWYRQALGQGPEFLTYFNYEAQQDKSGLPNDRFSAERPEGSISTLTIQRTEQRDSAMYRCASSSRLEETQYFGPGTRLLVL.

The chain links TRBV14 to TRBJ1-5; 8 bases line up with TRBD1. The J segment lost 5 bases and the V segment lost 3 bases, leaving 3 bases of the junction unmatched. This CDR3 has 14 amino acids. CDR1 and CDR2 from the germline V gene are SGHDN and FVKESK. The CDR3 DNA reads as TGTGCCAGCAGCCATCAACAGGGGGATCAGCCCCAGCATTTT. Translation: CASSHQQGDQPQHF. The full variable domain, with the rest looked up from reference TRBV14 and TRBJ1-5, is EAGVTQFPSHSVIEKGQTVTLRCDPISGHDNLYWYRRVMGKEIKFLLHFVKESKQDESGMPNNRFLAERTGGTYSTLKVQPAELEDSGVYFCASSHQQGDQPQHFGDGTRLSIL.

The rearrangement joins TRBV5-1 to TRBJ2-5, with 7 bases aligning to TRBD2. Losses at the gene ends were 3 bases for V and 2 bases for J; bases not matched to a gene: 4. Germline V gives CDR1 SGHRS, CDR2 YFSETQ. The CDR3 has 14 amino acids. CDR3 coding DNA: TGCGCCAGCAGCTCCGGAGCGGGGCAAGAGACCCAGTACTTC. Residues: CASSSGAGQETQYF.

The V call is TRBV4-1, the J call TRBJ2-7, with D perhaps matching TRBD1 (6 bases). V shed 0 bases and J shed 2 bases, with 14 bases lying between them. The CDR3 is 16 amino acids. Germline-derived CDR1 and CDR2 are MGHRA and YSYEKL. The CDR3 here is CASSQEDSPPTYEQYF. The CDR3 bases are TGCGCCAGCAGCCAAGAGGACAGTCCCCCTACCTACGAGCAGTACTTC.

V gene TRBV7-9 combines with J gene TRBJ1-2; TRBD1 matches 7 bases. Germline V CDR1 and CDR2: SEHNR, FQNEAQ (reference sequence). Trimming at V came to 5 bases and at J to 4 bases, leaving 7 bases not matched to a gene. CDR3 length: 14 residues. CDR3: CASSPEGTAYGYTF. In DNA form, the CDR3 reads TGTGCCAGCAGCCCCGAGGGGACAGCCTATGGCTACACCTTC.

The chain has TRBV20-1 and TRBJ1-2; no clear D. Germline V lookup: CDR1 DFQATT, CDR2 SNEGSKA (reference sequence). The CDR3 covers 11 residues. Trimming took off 2 bases at V and 2 bases at J, with 3 bases between the two ends. The CDR3 loop is CSARQNYGYTF. The CDR3 DNA follows: TGCAGTGCTAGACAAAACTATGGCTACACCTTC.

This rearrangement joins TRBV7-9 to TRBJ2-2; tentative D call: TRBD2 (6 bases). CDR3 length: 17 residues. V dropped 5 bases and J dropped 1 base, with 17 bases sitting between them. The germline V gene has CDR1 SEHNR and CDR2 FQNEAQ (reference sequence). CDR3 sequence (DNA): TGTGCCAGCAGCGCGGCTTTAGTGGGGGGGAACACCGGGGAGCTGTTTTTT. It is translated as CASSAALVGGNTGELFF.

The rearrangement links TRBV19 to TRBJ1-1; a possible D gene is TRBD1 (5 bases). This CDR3 has 14 residues. Germline V gene sequence: CDR1 LNHDA, CDR2 SQIVND (reference sequence). V lost 0 bases and J 4 bases, leaving 9 bases between the germline ends. The CDR3 here is CASSIDRETTEAFF. CDR3 sequence (DNA): TGTGCCAGTAGTATAGACAGGGAAACCACTGAAGCTTTCTTT.

The rearrangement joins TRBV7-9 to TRBJ2-1, with 8 bases fitting TRBD2. V lost 1 base and J lost 6; bases outside the gene matches: 8. This CDR3 comprises 16 residues. Germline CDR1 is SEHNR and CDR2 is FQNEAQ (reference sequence). The CDR3 loop reads CASSLGVSGIGNEQFF. The CDR3, as DNA: TGTGCCAGCAGCTTAGGGGTTAGCGGGATTGGCAATGAGCAGTTCTTC.

The rearrangement uses TRBV28 and TRBJ1-1; weak D call: TRBD1 (5 bases). Germline V CDR1 and CDR2: MDHEN, SYDVKM. Trimming removed 6 bases from V and 1 base from J, with 18 bases in between. The CDR3 length is 16 residues. Here the CDR3 DNA reads TGTGCCAGCAGCCCCCTAAGGAGGGGATGGAACACTGAAGCTTTCTTT. Protein sequence: CASSPLRRGWNTEAFF.

This sequence joins TRBV18 and TRBJ1-2; D is perhaps TRBD1 (5 bases). V was shortened by 0 bases and J by 8 bases, with 10 bases between the two germline ends. Germline V gene data show CDR1 as KGHSH and CDR2 as LQKENI. The CDR3 is made up of 13 amino acids. The CDR3 region is CASSPPGGYGYTF. CDR3 coding DNA: TGTGCCAGCTCACCACCGGGGGGATACGGCTACACCTTC.